Reported below is one TCR beta chain. Its antigen is still unknown. This entry comes from a study of CD8 T cells in ankylosing spondylitis. Study conclusions and caveats: It appeared that ankylosing spondylitis blood was characterized by a TCR beta motif of several highly homologous variants.

Quantitative 5'-RACE was performed with molecular barcodes, and it yielded the TCR beta libraries. MiXCR, applied by TCRdb to the 5' RACE reads, yields one record per CDR3 protein. The table records more than 650,000 distinct CDR3 sequences, over 9.5% of them present only once. The receptor was derived from a male donor with ankylosing spondylitis. The sequencing sample was made of blood, either unsorted or a sorted T cell fraction (not recorded which).

The CDR3 DNA reads as TGTGCCAGCAGTGAACTGAGCGGGGTGTACAATGAGCAGTTCTTC. Translation gives CASSELSGVYNEQFF. This rearrangement joins TRBV6-1 to TRBJ2-1; 7 bases are a match to TRBD2. CDR1 and CDR2 from the germline V gene are MNHNS and SASEGT. The ends lost 2 bases at V and 4 bases at J; junction bases unmatched: 5. The CDR3 spans 15 residues.